The text below deals with one T cell receptor (beta chain). No antigen is known for it. Trimming removed 2 bases from V and 3 bases from J, with 11 bases in between. The CDR3 totals 14 residues. Germline assignment: CDR1 MNHEY and CDR2 SVGAGI. Blood got drawn at baseline, again on cycle 4 day 1, and then on cycle 7 day 1. These data come from a study of OX40 agonist ivuxolimab in advanced cancers. The overall study: Ivuxolimab, an antibody acting as an agonist of OX40 (CD134), was used to treat patients. Study results and caveats: Normalized expansion of T-cell clones was also low for some nonresponders.

Clones were read by immunoSEQ multiplex PCR, and TCRdb kept only the in-frame ones, dropping some. The sample gives more than 80,000 clones, about 90% of which show up once; 1.5% to 2% is in the top ten. The source is an adult with an advanced solid tumor such as melanoma, head and neck, liver or kidney cancer. The chain links TRBV6-5 to TRBJ2-7; D is ambiguous. This specimen consisted of CD4+ or CD8+ T cells sorted from blood, obtained in a trial of the OX40 agonist ivuxolimab. The CDR3 loop reads CASSYGIEDYEQYF. The CDR3 bases are TGTGCCAGCAGTTACGGGATTGAGGACTACGAGCAGTACTTC.